This is a list of T cell receptor beta chains from one sample in a study of blood T cells in healthy people across ages. TCRdb reprocessed the 5' RACE reads via MiXCR and lists one record per CDR3 protein. The table records some 800,000 distinct CDR3 sequences, roughly 25% of them present only once. This sample also appeared in a second study, on T cells of mothers and their children.

Input material: blood. The receptors were gathered from a boy aged 5-17 years in good health. Each CDR3 is given with its conserved first and last residue. The D gene is left open where the match is weak. Where a row states a size, it is once, few, many or the class of an expanded clone; other rows omit it.

TRBJ2-1	TRBV20-1	-	few	TGCAGTGCGCAAGCACGCTCCTACAATGAGCAGTTCTTC	CSAQARSYNEQFF
TRBJ2-1	TRBV7-9	TRBD1	-	TGTGCCAGTGGGACCCGGACAGGGGACAATGAGCAGTTCTTC	CASGTRTGDNEQFF
TRBJ2-7	TRBV7-9	TRBD2	few	TGTGCCAGCAGTCTCCTAGCGGGGACTTACGAGCAGTACTTC	CASSLLAGTYEQYF
TRBJ2-7	TRBV4-3	TRBD1	-	TGCGCCAGCAGCCAAGGGAGACAGGGGGCTTACGAGCAGTACTTC	CASSQGRQGAYEQYF
TRBJ2-1	TRBV7-9	TRBD1	-	TGTGCCAGCAGCCCCCAGGGACAGGGCAGGTACAATGAGCAGTTCTTC	CASSPQGQGRYNEQFF
TRBJ1-1	TRBV20-1	-	-	TGCAGTGCTAGAGATGGGATGAACACTGAAACTTTCTTT	CSARDGMNTETFF
TRBJ2-1	TRBV13	TRBD2	-	TGTGCCAGCAGCTTAGAGGGGGGACTAGGTGACGATGAGCAGTTCTTC	CASSLEGGLGDDEQFF
TRBJ2-5	TRBV6-1	-	-	TGTGCCAGCAGTGAACTCCTAGACCCGGGGGAGCAGTACTTC	CASSELLDPGEQYF
TRBJ2-4	TRBV7-3	-	-	TGTGCCAGCAGCTTTAGTGGGTCCGGGGTTGGTGACAAAAACATTCAGTACTTC	CASSFSGSGVGDKNIQYF
TRBJ2-5	TRBV4-3	TRBD2	-	TGCGCCAGCAGCCAAGAAAGGGAAGGCGGGAGGGGTGGAAAGACCCAGTACTTC	CASSQEREGGRGGKTQYF
TRBJ1-3	TRBV20-1	-	-	TGCAGTGCTAGGCCAACGCCCGGACCCTATCACGACACCATATATTTT	CSARPTPGPYHDTIYF
TRBJ2-7	TRBV29-1	TRBD1	-	TGCAGCGTCGCCGAGGGACAGGGACCCTACGAGCAGTACTTC	CSVAEGQGPYEQYF
TRBJ2-3	TRBV5-1	-	-	TGCGCCAGCAGCCTGCCCGGACTCCTGACAGATACGCAGTATTTT	CASSLPGLLTDTQYF
TRBJ2-7	TRBV28	-	-	TGTGCCAGCAGCTTGGACCCAGAGGGCGAGCAGTACTTC	CASSLDPEGEQYF
TRBJ1-5	TRBV20-1	-	few	TGCAGTGCTAGAGGGGACGGGGATCAGCCCCAGCATTTT	CSARGDGDQPQHF
TRBJ1-2	TRBV6-5	TRBD1	-	TGTGCCAGCAGTTTATTCGGATTCACAGGGGGCGTCGAGGGCTACACCTTC	CASSLFGFTGGVEGYTF
TRBJ1-2	TRBV7-3	-	-	TGTGCCAGCAGCTTGAAGGGAAACTATGGCTACACCTTC	CASSLKGNYGYTF
TRBJ2-7	TRBV9	-	-	TGTGCCAGCAACCCGACCGGAGATCCCTACGAGCAGTACTTC	CASNPTGDPYEQYF
TRBJ2-1	TRBV9	-	-	TGTGCCAGCAGCGTAGATAGTGAGCAGTTCTTC	CASSVDSEQFF
TRBJ2-7	TRBV4-2	TRBD2	-	TGTGCCAGCAGCCAATTTAGCGGGCAGAGCTACGAGCAGTACTTC	CASSQFSGQSYEQYF
TRBJ2-5	TRBV5-5	-	-	TGTGCCAGCAGCTTTATTGTTCCAGAGACCCAGTACTTC	CASSFIVPETQYF
TRBJ1-6	TRBV11-1	-	few	TGTGCCAGCAGCCTCAGGATTCCGGGGTCACCCCTCCACTTT	CASSLRIPGSPLHF
TRBJ2-7	TRBV4-3	-	-	TGCGCCAGCAGCCAAGGACCCCAGGGGAGCTCCTACGAGCAGTACTTC	CASSQGPQGSSYEQYF
TRBJ2-5	TRBV20-1	-	-	TGCAGTGCTCGGTTAAGGGGGCAAGAGACCCAGTACTTC	CSARLRGQETQYF
TRBJ1-2	TRBV7-2	-	-	TGTGCCAGCACCCCGGGGGCAGGGAACTATGGCTACACCTTC	CASTPGAGNYGYTF
TRBJ1-2	TRBV29-1	TRBD1	few	TGCAGCGTTGAAGAGGGGACAGGGTTCGGAGGCTACACCTTC	CSVEEGTGFGGYTF
TRBJ2-7	TRBV7-2	TRBD2	-	TGTGCCAGCAATCCGGGTAGCGGGGTCTACGAGCAGTACTTC	CASNPGSGVYEQYF
TRBJ2-5	TRBV6-1	-	-	TGTGCCAGCAAAGAGGGCGACAGGAAAAGGAAAGAGACCCAGTACTTC	CASKEGDRKRKETQYF
TRBJ2-4	TRBV6-5	-	few	TGTGCCAGCAGCCCCCCGGGCAGGGGTACCAAAAACATTCAGTACTTC	CASSPPGRGTKNIQYF
TRBJ2-1	TRBV12-3/TRBV12-4	-	-	TGTGCCAGCAGTTTGGGGGGTGGGGGCAACAATGAGCAGTTCTTC	CASSLGGGGNNEQFF
TRBJ2-2	TRBV20-1	-	-	TGCAGTGCTAGAGATTACGGCGGGAAGAACACCGGGGAGCTGTTTTTT	CSARDYGGKNTGELFF
TRBJ2-7	TRBV11-2	-	-	TGTGCCAGCAGCTCCCCTAAGGCACTAGCTGACTACGAGCAGTACTTC	CASSSPKALADYEQYF
TRBJ2-5	TRBV7-9	-	-	TGTGCCAGCAGCTTTTCGCTAGCAGTGGAGACCCAGTACTTC	CASSFSLAVETQYF
TRBJ2-5	TRBV2	-	-	TGTGCCAGCAACCTGACGGCCCAAGAGACCCAGTACTTC	CASNLTAQETQYF
TRBJ2-1	TRBV4-3	-	once	TGCGCCAGCAGCCAAGATCATGCGAGTTACAATGAGCAGTTCTTC	CASSQDHASYNEQFF
TRBJ1-1	TRBV6-6	TRBD1	few	TGTGCCAGCAGTTACGGACAGGGAATGAACACTGAAGCTTTCTTT	CASSYGQGMNTEAFF
TRBJ2-3	TRBV7-9	-	few	TGTGCCAGCAGCTTAAGCCGGGACATCCTAAGCACAGATACGCAGTATTTT	CASSLSRDILSTDTQYF
TRBJ2-3	TRBV7-9	TRBD1	-	TGTGCCAGCAGCTCACCCCGGGACAGGGGGCGAGATACGCAGTATTTT	CASSSPRDRGRDTQYF